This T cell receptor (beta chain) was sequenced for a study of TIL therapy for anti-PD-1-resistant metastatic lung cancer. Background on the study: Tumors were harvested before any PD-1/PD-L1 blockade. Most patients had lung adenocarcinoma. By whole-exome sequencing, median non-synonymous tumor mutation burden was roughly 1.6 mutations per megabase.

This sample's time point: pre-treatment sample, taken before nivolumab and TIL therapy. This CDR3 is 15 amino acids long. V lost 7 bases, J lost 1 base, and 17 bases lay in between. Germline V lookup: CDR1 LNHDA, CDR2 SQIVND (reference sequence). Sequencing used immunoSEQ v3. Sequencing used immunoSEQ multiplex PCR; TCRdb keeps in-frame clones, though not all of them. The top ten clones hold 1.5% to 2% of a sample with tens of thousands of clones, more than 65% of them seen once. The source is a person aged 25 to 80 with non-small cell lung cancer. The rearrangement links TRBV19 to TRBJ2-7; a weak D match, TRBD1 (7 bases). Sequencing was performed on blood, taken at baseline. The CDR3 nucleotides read TGTGCCAGTACCAAGGGGGCGGGAACATCCTACGAGCAGTACTTC. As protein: CASTKGAGTSYEQYF. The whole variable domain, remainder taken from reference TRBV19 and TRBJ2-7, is DGGITQSPKYLFRKEGQNVTLSCEQNLNHDAMYWYRQDPGQGLRLIYYSQIVNDFQKGDIAEGYSVSREKKESFPLTVTSAQKNPTAFYLCASTKGAGTSYEQYFGPGTRLTVT.